This T cell receptor (beta chain) was recorded in a study of blood T cells in healthy people across ages. Study-wide context: Capture via template switching afforded approximately one barcoded beta molecule per two T cells.

Using a J-beta primer mix together with a sample-barcoded 5' primer, a second PCR was run for about 7 to 12 cycles. TCRdb independently ran MiXCR on the 5' RACE reads; one entry per CDR3 protein. The sample lists 1 million to 1.2 million distinct CDR3 sequences; less than 45% were seen once. Per the germline V gene, CDR1 is SGHTA and CDR2 is FQGNSA. The CDR3 is made up of 12 amino acids. Trimming shortened V by 8 bases and J by 3 bases, and 9 bases separated the two germline ends. This clonotype was found a few times. Sequenced sample: blood. V gene TRBV7-2 combines with J gene TRBJ2-3, with D perhaps matching TRBD1 or TRBD2 (5 bases each). The TCR originated in a man aged 18 to 29 in good health. CDR3 in amino acids: CASHWGTDTQYF. The CDR3 DNA sequence: TGTGCCAGCCACTGGGGGACAGATACGCAGTATTTT.